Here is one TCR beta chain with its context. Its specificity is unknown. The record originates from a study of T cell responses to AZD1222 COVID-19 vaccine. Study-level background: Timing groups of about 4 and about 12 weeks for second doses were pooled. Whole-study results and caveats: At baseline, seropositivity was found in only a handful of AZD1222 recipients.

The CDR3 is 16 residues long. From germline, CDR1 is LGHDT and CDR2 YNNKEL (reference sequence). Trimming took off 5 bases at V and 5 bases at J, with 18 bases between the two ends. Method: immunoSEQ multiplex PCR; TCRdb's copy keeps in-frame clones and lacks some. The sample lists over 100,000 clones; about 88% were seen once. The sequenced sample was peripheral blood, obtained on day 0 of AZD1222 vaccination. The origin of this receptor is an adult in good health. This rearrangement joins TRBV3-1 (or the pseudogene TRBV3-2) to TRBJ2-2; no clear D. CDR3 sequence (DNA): TGTGCCAGCAGCAGTTGTGATTCAGGCTTGACCGGGGAGCTGTTTTTT. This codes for CASSSCDSGLTGELFF.